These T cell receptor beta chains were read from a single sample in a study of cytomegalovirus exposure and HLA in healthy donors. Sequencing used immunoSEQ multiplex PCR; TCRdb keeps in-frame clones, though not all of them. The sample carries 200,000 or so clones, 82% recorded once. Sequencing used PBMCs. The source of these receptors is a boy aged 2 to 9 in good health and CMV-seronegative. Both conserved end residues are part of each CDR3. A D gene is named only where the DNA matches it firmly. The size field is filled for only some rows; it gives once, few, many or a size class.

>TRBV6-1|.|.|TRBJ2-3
TGTGCCAGCAGCCTGGCGCACGACTATACGCAGTATTTT
CASSLAHDYTQYF
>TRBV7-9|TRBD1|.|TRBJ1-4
TGTTCCAGCAGCGGAATAGCAGGGGGCAATGAAAAACTGTTTTTT
CSSSGIAGGNEKLFF
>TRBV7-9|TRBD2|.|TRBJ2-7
TGTGCCAGCAGCTTAGACGGTGGGTTAAGCGGGGGTTCCTACGAGCAGTACTTC
CASSLDGGLSGGSYEQYF
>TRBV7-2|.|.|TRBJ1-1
TGTGCCAGCAAAACTGGGCAGAACACTGAAGCTTTCTTT
CASKTGQNTEAFF
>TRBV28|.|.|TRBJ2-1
TGTGCCAGGGGGACTTTCACTGACAATGAGCAGTTCTTC
CARGTFTDNEQFF
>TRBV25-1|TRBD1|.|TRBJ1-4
TGTGCCAGCAGTATCCCCCGACAGGGACGAGGCGAAAAACTGTTTTTT
CASSIPRQGRGEKLFF
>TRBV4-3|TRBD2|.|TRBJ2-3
TGCGCCAGCAGCCCGCTAGCGGGGGGGCCGGATACGCAGTATTTT
CASSPLAGGPDTQYF
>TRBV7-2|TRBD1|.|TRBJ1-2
TGTGCCAGCAGCGTGAGACCGGGACAGGGAGACTATGGCTACACCTTC
CASSVRPGQGDYGYTF
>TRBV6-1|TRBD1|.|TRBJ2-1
TGTGCCAGCAGTGAATTGGGACAGGGGCTTTACAATGAGCAGTTCTTC
CASSELGQGLYNEQFF
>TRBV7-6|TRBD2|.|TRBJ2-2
TGTGCCAGCAGCTTAGCTAGCGGGGGGGTGTCGACCGGGGAGCTGTTTTTT
CASSLASGGVSTGELFF
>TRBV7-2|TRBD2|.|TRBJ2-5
TGTGCCAGCAGCCTCGGGGGGGTGTCTGTGACCCAGTACTTC
CASSLGGVSVTQYF
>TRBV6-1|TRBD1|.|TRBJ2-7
TGTGCCAGCAGCCAAGGACAGGGCTACGAGCAGTACTTC
CASSQGQGYEQYF
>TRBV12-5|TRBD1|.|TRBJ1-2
TGTGCTAGTGGTTCGGGGACAGAAGTAAATGGCTACACCTTC
CASGSGTEVNGYTF
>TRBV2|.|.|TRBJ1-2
TGTGCCAGCAGCGTAGACACAATTAACTATGGCTACACCTTC
CASSVDTINYGYTF
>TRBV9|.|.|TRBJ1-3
TGTGCCAGCAGCGTAGGGGCGGGCTCTGGAAACACCATATATTTT
CASSVGAGSGNTIYF
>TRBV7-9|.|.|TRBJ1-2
TGTGCCAGCAGCACCGAGGTACATACCTATGGCTACACCTTC
CASSTEVHTYGYTF
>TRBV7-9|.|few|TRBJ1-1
TGTGCCAGCAGCGAGGGCCAGAGAGAAGCTTTCTTT
CASSEGQREAFF
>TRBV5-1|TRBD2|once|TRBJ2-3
TGCGCCAGCAGCTTGTTCCTAGCGGCTAGCACAGATACGCAGTATTTT
CASSLFLAASTDTQYF
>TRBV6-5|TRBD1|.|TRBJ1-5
TGTGCCAGCAGCCCTGGACAGGGGGATCAGCCCCAGCATTTT
CASSPGQGDQPQHF
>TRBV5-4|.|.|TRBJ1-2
TGTGCCAGCAGCTTGGTAGGGCAGGGGCCCGGAGGCTATGGCTACACCTTC
CASSLVGQGPGGYGYTF
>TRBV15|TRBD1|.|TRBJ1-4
TGTGCCACCAGCATCGACCCAGGGGGTTGGGAAAAACTGTTTTTT
CATSIDPGGWEKLFF
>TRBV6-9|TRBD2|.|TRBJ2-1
TGTGCCAGCAGTTATCAGGGGGCCTCGGGACTAGCGGCCACGATCGCAGTCAATGAGCAGTTCTTC
CASSYQGASGLAATIAVNEQFF
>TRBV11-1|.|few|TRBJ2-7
TGTGCCAGCAGCCGCGACAGCCCCTCCTACGAGCAGTACTTC
CASSRDSPSYEQYF
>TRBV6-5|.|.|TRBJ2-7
TGTGCCAGCAGTTACTCGTACGCAGATTACGAGCAGTACTTC
CASSYSYADYEQYF
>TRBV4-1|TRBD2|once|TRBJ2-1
TGCGCCAGCAGCCTCCTACTCTTAGCGGGGGGTTACAATGAGCAGTTCTTC
CASSLLLLAGGYNEQFF
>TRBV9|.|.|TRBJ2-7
TGTGCCAGCGGACTTCCCTACGAGCAGTACTTC
CASGLPYEQYF
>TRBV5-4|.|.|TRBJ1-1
TGTGCCAGCAGCTTGGTTGGAGGGGTCACTGAAGCTTTCTTT
CASSLVGGVTEAFF
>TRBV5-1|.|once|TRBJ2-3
TGCGCCAGCAGCCGAGACTCAGATACGCAGTATTTT
CASSRDSDTQYF
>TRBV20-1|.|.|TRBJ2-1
TGCAGTGCCAGCGGATACAATGAGCAGTTCTTC
CSASGYNEQFF
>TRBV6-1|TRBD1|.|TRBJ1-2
TGTGCCAGCAGTGGGGACAGGGCCACACCTTCGCCGGCCTTCTATGGCTACACCTTC
CASSGDRATPSPAFYGYTF
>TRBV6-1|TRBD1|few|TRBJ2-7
TGTGCCAGCGGCACAGGGGGAGCCGCCCCCTACGAGCAGTACTTC
CASGTGGAAPYEQYF
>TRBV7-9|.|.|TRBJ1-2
TGTGCCAGCAGCCCGGGAGTGGGGACTGAGAGCTATGGCTACACCTTC
CASSPGVGTESYGYTF
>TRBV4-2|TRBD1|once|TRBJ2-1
TGTGCCAGCAGCCAATCCGCCCTTCAGGGGGCGCATTCCAGGAATGAGCAGTTCTTC
CASSQSALQGAHSRNEQFF
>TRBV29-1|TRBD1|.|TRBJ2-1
TGCAGCGTCGACAGGGCGTCCTACAATGAGCAGTTCTTC
CSVDRASYNEQFF
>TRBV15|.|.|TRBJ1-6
TGTGCCACCAGCAGAGGGGTCGGAGAGGGTTCACCCCTCCACTTT
CATSRGVGEGSPLHF
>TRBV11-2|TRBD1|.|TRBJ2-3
TGTGCCAGCAGCCACCGGGACAGGGGGAGTCTTGGTACGCAGTATTTT
CASSHRDRGSLGTQYF
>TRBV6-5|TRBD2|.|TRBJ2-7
TGTGCCAGCAAGACTAGCGGGGGGGCCATCGAGCAGTACTTC
CASKTSGGAIEQYF
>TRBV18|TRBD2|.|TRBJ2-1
TGTGCCAGCTCCCCCGGGACTAACAATGAGCAGTTCTTC
CASSPGTNNEQFF
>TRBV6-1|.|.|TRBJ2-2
TGTGCCACCCTAACGGGCGGGGAGCTGTTTTTT
CATLTGGELFF
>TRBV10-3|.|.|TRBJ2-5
TGTGCCATCAGTGATCCAACCCGCGGACAGCCCCAAGAGACCCAGTACTTC
CAISDPTRGQPQETQYF
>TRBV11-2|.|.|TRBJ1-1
TGTGCCAGCAGCTTACAGAACACTGAAGCTTTCTTT
CASSLQNTEAFF
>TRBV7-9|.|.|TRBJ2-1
TGTGCCAGCAGCGACCCGTTGGGGCCGAGCTCCTACAATGAGCAGTTCTTC
CASSDPLGPSSYNEQFF
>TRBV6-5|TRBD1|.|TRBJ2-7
TGTGCCAGCAGTTACCAGGGACAGAGCTACGAGCAGTACTTC
CASSYQGQSYEQYF
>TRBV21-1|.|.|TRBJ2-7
TGTGCCAGCAGCAAAGTAGGAGCGCTAGCGGGGGTATACGAGCAGTACTTC
CASSKVGALAGVYEQYF
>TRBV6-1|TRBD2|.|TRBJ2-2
TGTGCCAGCAGTGATCGGGGGGGATCGGCGGAGCTGTTTTTT
CASSDRGGSAELFF
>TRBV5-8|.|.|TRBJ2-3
TGTGCCAGCAGCTTGGGGGCTGATACGCAGTATTTT
CASSLGADTQYF
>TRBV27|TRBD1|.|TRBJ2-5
TGTGCCAGCACTCCCAGGACAGGGGAGACCCAGTACTTC
CASTPRTGETQYF
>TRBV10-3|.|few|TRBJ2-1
TGTGCCATCAGTGAGTCGCGGGGATCCTACAATGAGCAGTTCTTC
CAISESRGSYNEQFF
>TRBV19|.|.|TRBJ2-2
TGTGCCAGTAGCCCCGGGCCCCTGAGGGCCGGGGAGCTGTTTTTT
CASSPGPLRAGELFF
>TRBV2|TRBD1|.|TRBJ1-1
TGTGCCAGCCCCCCGGGACAGGGGAACACTGAAGCTTTCTTT
CASPPGQGNTEAFF
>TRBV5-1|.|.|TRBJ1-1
TGCGCCAGCAGGTTGGAGGCAGGAACTGAAGCTTTCTTT
CASRLEAGTEAFF
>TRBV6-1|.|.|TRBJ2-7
TGTGCCAGCAGTCCGGGGTATATCTACGAGCAGTACTTC
CASSPGYIYEQYF
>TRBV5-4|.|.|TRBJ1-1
TGTGCCAGCAGAATTGACAGTGGCACTGAAGCTTTCTTT
CASRIDSGTEAFF